These T cell receptor beta chains were read from a single sample in a study of blood T cell repertoires in COVID-19. TCRdb's copy holds only in-frame clones and misses some; the assay was immunoSEQ multiplex PCR. Among nearly 300,000 clones listed, 89% were seen once. Sequences were obtained from PBMCs or T cells enriched from blood (not recorded which). The receptors were sampled from a woman aged 50 to 60 who had been exposed to COVID-19. Each CDR3 is given with its conserved first and last residue.

j_call v_call cdr3_aa
TRBJ2-1 TRBV11-2 CASSYRDRSYNEQFF
TRBJ2-2 TRBV7-9 CASRSNEDINTGELFF
TRBJ1-1 TRBV7-9 CASSFITGMLVGTEAFF
TRBJ2-5 TRBV11-2 CASSLDRVTRGTQYF
TRBJ2-3 TRBV30 CAWILGGGMGTQYF
TRBJ1-3 TRBV18 CASSPLGGLYSGNTIYF
TRBJ1-4 TRBV6-4 CASRKIGTTNEKLFF
TRBJ2-5 TRBV4-1 CASSQDGLAGGLGETQYF
TRBJ2-3 TRBV28 CASSLSTGLGGTDTQYF
TRBJ2-3 TRBV6-1 CASSEGLLITDTQYF
TRBJ1-3 TRBV7-8 CASSLGTGASGNTIYF
TRBJ2-1 TRBV9 CASSVVAGGGYNEQFF
TRBJ2-5 TRBV6-5 CASSSGGAGAETQYF